The 30 T cell receptor beta chains below were found in one sample sequenced in a study (dated by TCRdb to about 2016). To prepare the library, RT-PCR was applied. For sequencing, an Illumina MiSeq was employed. Using fastp trimming at Q25 and MiXCR clonotype assembly, TCRdb reanalyzed the public sequencing data and kept in-frame beta chains. Rows with one shared CDR3 protein collapse into an entry with the most common genes and DNA. The sample contains about 680,000 distinct CDR3 sequences, 14% of them found a single time. The leading ten clones occupy roughly 3.6% of the sample. The sequenced material came from memory CD4+ T cells from blood. The receptors here all came from a female donor in good health, serving as a healthy control.

This clonotype was observed many times. The chain carries TRBV6-5 and TRBJ1-6, with TRBD1 identical over 7 bases. Germline CDR1 reads MNHEY; CDR2 reads SVGAGI. V was clipped by 6 bases and J by 0 bases; unmatched bases: 2. This CDR3 spans 15 amino acids. This CDR3 reads CASRKGASYNSPLHF. The CDR3 DNA sequence: TGTGCCAGCAGGAAGGGGGCCTCCTATAATTCACCCCTCCACTTT.

This clonotype has ten or more counts. The chain employs TRBV29-1 and TRBJ1-5, with 12 bases that match TRBD1. Germline trimming cut 6 bases from V and 5 bases from J; bases unmatched to any gene: 8. CDR1 and CDR2 (germline): SQVTM, ANQGSEA. This CDR3 has 15 residues. CDR3 in DNA: TGCAGCGTGGGCGGGACAGGGGGCGCGGATCAGCCCCAGCATTTT. Amino acids: CSVGGTGGADQPQHF.

Only one count was recorded for this clonotype. The chain employs TRBV14 and TRBJ2-7, with 7 bases aligning to TRBD1. The V segment lost 4 bases and the J segment 2 bases; nucleotides outside the gene matches: 5. The CDR3 covers 14 residues. Germline lookup yields CDR1 SGHDN and CDR2 FVKESK. The CDR3 region has the DNA TGTGCCAGCAGCCCCTGGACAGGAGCCTACGAGCAGTACTTC. The encoded protein is CASSPWTGAYEQYF.

The sample holds a few counts of this clonotype. This chain uses TRBV7-2 with TRBJ2-1; D is unclear. In germline, CDR1 is SGHTA, CDR2 FQGNSA. CDR3 size: 15 residues. Deletions cut 2 bases from V and 0 bases from J, with 8 bases between. In DNA form, the CDR3 reads TGTGCCAGCAGCTTATTGGGAAGCTCCTACAATGAGCAGTTCTTC. Translated: CASSLLGSSYNEQFF.

The chain carries TRBV11-1 and TRBJ2-3, with no clear D. V lost 8 bases and J lost 0, with 12 bases in between. CDR1 and CDR2 from the germline V gene are SGHAT and FQDESV (reference sequence). This CDR3 is 14 amino acids long. The CDR3 DNA follows: TGTGCCAGCCGCCCTCGCCAGAGCACAGATACGCAGTATTTT. This translates into CASRPRQSTDTQYF.

This clonotype was found a few times. This sequence joins TRBV7-9 and TRBJ1-2, with D perhaps matching TRBD1 (6 bases). Per the germline V gene, CDR1 is SEHNR and CDR2 is FQNEAQ (reference sequence). V dropped 5 bases and J dropped 3 bases, with 19 bases sitting between them. CDR3 length equals 16 residues. The CDR3 DNA sequence: TGTGCCAGCAGCGCCACACAGGGACGGGAATACTATGGCTACACCTTC. Encoded protein: CASSATQGREYYGYTF.

In its sample, this clonotype was seen many times. This chain uses TRBV5-1 with TRBJ2-1, with 9 bases that match TRBD1. Trimming took 4 bases from V and 4 from J; bases not matched to a gene: 6. The CDR3 totals 15 residues. Germline V gene data show CDR1 as SGHRS and CDR2 as YFSETQ. The CDR3 DNA reads TGCGCCAGCAGCGGGACAGGGCATACTTACAATGAGCAGTTCTTC. Its protein is CASSGTGHTYNEQFF. Complete variable domain (other parts from reference TRBV5-1 and TRBJ2-1): KAGVTQTPRYLIKTRGQQVTLSCSPISGHRSVSWYQQTPGQGLQFLFEYFSETQRNKGNFPGRFSGRQFSNSRSEMNVSTLELGDSALYLCASSGTGHTYNEQFFGPGTRLTVL.

The chain carries TRBV20-1 and TRBJ1-5, with D maybe TRBD1 (6 bases). The V end was cut by 5 bases, the J end by 1 base, with 12 bases between. Germline loops: CDR1 DFQATT, CDR2 SNEGSKA (reference sequence). The CDR3 has 14 residues. The CDR3 reads CSAATGTSNQPQHF. The DNA of the CDR3 is TGCAGTGCTGCTACAGGGACCAGCAATCAGCCCCAGCATTTT.

The V gene is TRBV5-1, the J gene TRBJ1-1; the match to TRBD1 covers 10 bases. The germline V gene encodes CDR1 SGHRS and CDR2 YFSETQ. This CDR3 comprises 16 residues. Losses at the gene ends were 0 bases for V and 1 base for J; bases not matched to a gene: 3. CDR3 bases: TGCGCCAGCAGCTTGGGACAGGGGGCCCAGAACACTGAAGCTTTCTTT. Protein sequence: CASSLGQGAQNTEAFF.

There are a few counts of this clonotype. The V and J genes are TRBV15 and TRBJ2-3; D is perhaps TRBD1 or TRBD2 (6 bases each). V dropped 6 bases and J dropped 6 bases, with 10 bases sitting between them. CDR1 and CDR2 from the germline V gene are LNHNV and YYDKDF (reference sequence). The CDR3 sequence is 12 residues long. This CDR3 reads CATREGEDTQYF. CDR3 in DNA: TGTGCCACCAGGGAGGGGGAGGATACGCAGTATTTT.

The rearrangement uses TRBV5-1 and TRBJ2-3; D uncertain. Trimming left V 2 bases short and J 7 bases short, with 14 bases between. The germline V gene has CDR1 SGHRS and CDR2 YFSETQ. This CDR3 is 14 amino acids long. The CDR3 nucleotides read TGCGCCAGCAGCTTTTTTCCGGGCGAAAATACGCAGTATTTT. Translating it yields CASSFFPGENTQYF. Combining the CDR3 with reference TRBV5-1 and TRBJ2-3 gives the whole variable domain KAGVTQTPRYLIKTRGQQVTLSCSPISGHRSVSWYQQTPGQGLQFLFEYFSETQRNKGNFPGRFSGRQFSNSRSEMNVSTLELGDSALYLCASSFFPGENTQYFGPGTRLTVL.

The V and J genes are TRBV20-1 and TRBJ2-7, with TRBD2 identical over 11 bases. V was pared by 4 bases and J by 5 bases, with 19 bases of the junction left unmatched. This CDR3 is 18 amino acids long. The germline V gene has CDR1 DFQATT and CDR2 SNEGSKA (reference sequence). CDR3 loop: CSAKPFKPTSGNYDEQYF. CDR3 bases: TGCAGTGCTAAGCCCTTCAAACCGACTAGCGGGAATTATGACGAGCAGTACTTC.

J is TRBJ2-1 and V is TRBV24-1; 9 bases line up with TRBD2. This CDR3 region has 14 residues. Germline values: CDR1 KGHDR, CDR2 SFDVKD. The V segment lost 4 bases and the J segment 12 bases; nucleotides outside the gene matches: 9. CDR3 sequence: CATSEVAGGGGQFF. CDR3 bases: TGTGCCACCAGTGAGGTGGCGGGAGGGGGGGGGCAGTTCTTC.

The V gene is TRBV4-3, the J gene TRBJ1-4, with 10 bases aligning to TRBD1. The V gene end was trimmed by 4 bases and the J gene end by 2 bases; junction bases not matched to a gene: 1. The CDR3 contains 15 residues. CDR1 is LGHNA and CDR2 is YSLEER in the germline V gene. The CDR3 DNA follows: TGCGCCAGCAGCCGGGACAGGGGTACTAATGAAAAACTGTTTTTT. This codes for CASSRDRGTNEKLFF.

V and J are TRBV20-1 and TRBJ1-4; possibly TRBD1 for D (5 bases). The germline CDR1 and CDR2 sequences are DFQATT and SNEGSKA (reference sequence). This CDR3 contains 15 residues. Between the trimmed V and J ends, which lost 0 bases and 12 bases, there was a span of 20 bases. The CDR3 DNA is TGCAGTGCTAGAGACCTAGGGTCAGGGAGTTTTGAACTGTTTTTT. This gives the protein CSARDLGSGSFELFF.

The chain uses TRBV20-1 and TRBJ2-3, with a weak D call TRBD2 (5 bases). The V gene lost 4 bases and the J gene lost 0 bases, with 14 bases spanning the gap. The CDR3 has 15 amino acids. CDR1 is DFQATT and CDR2 is SNEGSKA in the germline V gene (reference sequence). DNA of the CDR3: TGCAGTGCTACCGGGGTACGCCGCAGCACAGATACGCAGTATTTT. Encoded protein: CSATGVRRSTDTQYF.

The rearrangement links TRBV5-1 to TRBJ2-1; D may be TRBD2 (6 bases). V lost 3 bases, J lost 8 bases, and 15 bases lay in between. From germline, CDR1 is SGHRS and CDR2 YFSETQ. There are 14 residues in the CDR3. DNA for the CDR3: TGCGCCAGCAGCTCCCCGGAGGGTGGGGATGAGCAGTTCTTC. Translated, it gives CASSSPEGGDEQFF.

This clonotype was counted a few times. At one end the junction does not follow the germline gene, possibly because of a read error. The genes are TRBV6-1 and TRBJ2-7; TRBD1 aligns across 7 bases. The CDR3 runs 14 residues. Germline CDR1 is MNHNS and CDR2 is SASEGT. The CDR3 sequence is CASTEPGQNYEQYF. CDR3 bases: TGTGCCAGCACTGAACCGGGACAGAACTACGAGCAGTACTTC.

The chain uses TRBV30 and TRBJ1-5; 9 bases fit TRBD1. Germline CDR1 GTSNPN, CDR2 SVGIG (reference sequence). Trimming took 0 bases from V and 6 from J; bases not matched to a gene: 12. The CDR3 has 17 amino acids. CDR3 nucleotide sequence: TGTGCCTGGAGTGTAAAAGCCGGGACAGGGTTTTTTCAGCCCCAGCATTTT. Its protein is CAWSVKAGTGFFQPQHF. The entire variable domain, with the rest obtained from reference TRBV30 and TRBJ1-5, is as follows: SQTIHQWPATLVQPVGSPLSLECTVEGTSNPNLYWYRQAAGRGLQLLFYSVGIGQISSEVPQNLSASRPQDRQFILSSKKLLLSDSGFYLCAWSVKAGTGFFQPQHFGDGTRLSIL.

This clonotype was detected only a few times. The chain has TRBV20-1 and TRBJ1-2; tentative D call: TRBD1 (6 bases). The CDR3 is 17 residues long. The germline V gene encodes CDR1 DFQATT and CDR2 SNEGSKA (reference sequence). V shed 1 base and J shed 5 bases, with 23 bases lying between them. This chain's CDR3 is CSARGGAALGPAYGYTF. In DNA form, the CDR3 reads TGCAGTGCTAGAGGGGGGGCAGCCCTAGGGCCCGCGTATGGCTACACCTTC.

The chain links TRBV14 to TRBJ2-1; a possible D gene is TRBD1 (6 bases). The V gene's germline CDR1 is SGHDN and CDR2 FVKESK. Between the trimmed V and J ends, which lost 1 base and 1 base, there was a span of 11 bases. CDR3 length: 16 amino acids. The CDR3 loop is CASSQGGRGSYNEQFF. As DNA, the CDR3 is TGTGCCAGCAGCCAAGGGGGCAGGGGTTCCTACAATGAGCAGTTCTTC.

The gene calls are TRBV3-1 and TRBJ2-7; 13 bases are a match to TRBD2. This CDR3 is 14 amino acids long. Germline V gene sequence: CDR1 LGHDT, CDR2 YNNKEL (reference sequence). Losses at the gene ends were 5 bases for V and 6 bases for J; bases not matched to a gene: 4. The CDR3 is CASSWRLAGGEQYF. The CDR3 DNA reads as TGTGCCAGCAGCTGGCGACTAGCGGGAGGCGAGCAGTACTTC.

This sequence joins TRBV20-1 and TRBJ1-1, with a possible D match to TRBD1 (6 bases). The CDR3 sequence is 15 residues long. The V end lost 2 bases, the J end lost 2 bases, and 15 bases lay between the germline ends. Germline CDR1 reads DFQATT; CDR2 reads SNEGSKA (reference sequence). In DNA form, the CDR3 reads TGCAGTGCTAGAAGGGAGACAGGCCCAAACACTGAAGCTTTCTTT. It codes for CSARRETGPNTEAFF.

The gene calls are TRBV7-2 and TRBJ1-5, with a possible D match to TRBD1 (6 bases). V lost 2 bases and J lost 5, with 16 bases in between. Germline CDR1 reads SGHTA; CDR2 reads FQGNSA. The CDR3 runs to 16 residues. CDR3 in amino acids: CASSLMAGVVDQPQHF. CDR3 bases: TGTGCCAGCAGCTTAATGGCAGGGGTAGTGGATCAGCCCCAGCATTTT. Variable domain in full (rest from reference TRBV7-2 and TRBJ1-5): GAGVSQSPSNKVTEKGKDVELRCDPISGHTALYWYRQSLGQGLEFLIYFQGNSAPDKSGLPSDRFSAERTGGSVSTLTIQRTQQEDSAVYLCASSLMAGVVDQPQHFGDGTRLSIL.

In its sample, this clonotype was seen many times. This rearrangement joins TRBV7-2 to TRBJ2-7; TRBD2 agrees at 13 bases. This CDR3 spans 15 amino acids. The germline V gene encodes CDR1 SGHTA and CDR2 FQGNSA. V was clipped by 5 bases and J by 4 bases; unmatched bases: 5. CDR3 DNA sequence: TGTGCCAGCAGCACCACTAGCGGGAGGGGGTACGAGCAGTACTTC. Its protein is CASSTTSGRGYEQYF.

The rearrangement uses TRBV29-1 and TRBJ2-7; tentatively, D is TRBD2 (6 bases). CDR1 and CDR2 from the germline V gene are SQVTM and ANQGSEA. The CDR3 extends over 12 amino acids. V dropped 4 bases and J dropped 2 bases, with 9 bases sitting between them. The DNA of the CDR3 is TGCAGCGTTGGTCCTAGCGCCTACGAGCAGTACTTC. It yields the protein CSVGPSAYEQYF.

The sample holds a few counts of this clonotype. This sequence joins TRBV20-1 and TRBJ2-2, with D unclear. Germline V gene data show CDR1 as DFQATT and CDR2 as SNEGSKA (reference sequence). The CDR3 has 15 amino acids. Trimming cost V 5 bases and J 4 bases, with 17 bases left between them. The CDR3 protein is CSAAPLGESTGELFF. CDR3 nucleotide sequence: TGCAGTGCTGCCCCTCTGGGCGAGAGCACCGGGGAGCTGTTTTTT.

This clonotype was seen a few times. CDR3: CATSDTGAAYGYTF. The CDR3 DNA follows: TGTGCCACCAGTGACACAGGGGCGGCCTATGGCTACACCTTC. The J gene is TRBJ1-2, the V gene TRBV24-1; TRBD1 matches at 7 bases. Trimming cost V 4 bases and J 4 bases; bases outside gene matches: 5. The CDR3 is made up of 14 amino acids. In germline, CDR1 is KGHDR, CDR2 SFDVKD.

This clonotype was picked up a small number of times. The genes are TRBV7-2 and TRBJ2-7, with D perhaps TRBD1 (6 bases). V lost 5 bases and J 9 bases, leaving 14 bases between the germline ends. CDR1 and CDR2 (germline): SGHTA, FQGNSA. The CDR3 loop spans 12 amino acids. The chain's CDR3 is CASSASGVMQYF. The CDR3 DNA follows: TGTGCCAGCAGCGCCTCAGGGGTAATGCAGTACTTC.

This sequence joins TRBV7-8 and TRBJ2-3; the match to TRBD2 covers 8 bases. In germline, CDR1 is SGHVS, CDR2 FQNEAQ. The CDR3 loop spans 18 amino acids. Unmatched junction bases numbered 19, after V lost 1 base and J lost 10 bases. CDR3 nucleotides: TGTGCCAGCAGCTTAGGGCCCCCGACTAGCGTCAACCTAGAGGCGCAGTATTTT. This gives the protein CASSLGPPTSVNLEAQYF. The entire variable domain, with the rest obtained from reference TRBV7-8 and TRBJ2-3, is as follows: GAGVSQSPRYKVAKRGQDVALRCDPISGHVSLFWYQQALGQGPEFLTYFQNEAQLDKSGLPSDRFFAERPEGSVSTLKIQRTQQEDSAVYLCASSLGPPTSVNLEAQYFGPGTRLTVL.